The 32 T cell receptor beta chains given below trace back to one sample, sequenced in a study of regulatory T cells in long-lasting Graves disease. To make TCR beta libraries, researchers used iRepertoire HTBI primers and Arm-PCR of CDR3 regions. TCRdb called the multiplex PCR reads again in MiXCR, with one record for every CDR3 protein. In the table there are 380,000 or so distinct CDR3 sequences, 15% to 20% of which are singletons. Described time point: newly diagnosed GD, antithyroid drugs for less than 3 months. The TCR library was made from RNA extracted from PBMCs. The data were also submitted as part of a second study, on T cells in Graves' hyperthyroidism and ophthalmopathy.

The sequenced sample was peripheral blood mononuclear cells (PBMCs), obtained at new diagnosis, from a patient treated with antithyroid drugs. The source of these receptors is a woman aged 18-29 years with Graves disease.

The chain couples TRBV7-2 to TRBJ2-7; 7 bases map to TRBD1. J was trimmed by 3 bases and V by 5 bases; bases with no gene match: 4. Germline CDR1 is SGHTA and CDR2 is FQGNSA. The CDR3 extends over 13 amino acids. This CDR3 is CASSANRGYEQYF. For the CDR3, the DNA is TGTGCCAGCAGCGCCAACAGGGGCTACGAGCAGTACTTC.

This clonotype was detected ten times or more. The CDR3 bases are TGTGCCAGCTCTCAAAAGAGCACGGACTATAATTCACCCCTCCACTTT. It translates to CASSQKSTDYNSPLHF. V gene TRBV18 combines with J gene TRBJ1-6; D not certain. The CDR3 length is 16 residues. Germline V gene lookup returns CDR1 KGHSH and CDR2 LQKENI. V lost 6 bases and J 3 bases, leaving 15 bases between the germline ends.

The chain carries TRBV28 and TRBJ2-7; D gene ambiguous. V was trimmed by 8 bases and J by 7 bases, leaving 12 bases between them. Looked up from germline, CDR1 is MDHEN and CDR2 is SYDVKM. This CDR3 has 11 residues. The CDR3 coding sequence is TGTGCCAGCGGGTCTGCTTGGGAGCAGTACTTC. As protein: CASGSAWEQYF.

A note on this clonotype: A much larger clone lies one base from this, so it may be a read error. The genes are TRBV28 and TRBJ2-2; D gene unclear. The germline V gene encodes CDR1 MDHEN and CDR2 SYDVKM. The CDR3 spans 15 residues. Trimming removed 3 bases from V and 2 bases from J, with 10 bases in between. The CDR3, as DNA: TGTGCCAGCAGTTTTGGGGTTTTCAACACCGGGGAGCTGTTTTTT. This translates into CASSFGVFNTGELFF. The variable domain in full, with the rest retrieved from reference TRBV28 and TRBJ2-2, is DVKVTQSSRYLVKRTGEKVFLECVQDMDHENMFWYRQDPGLGLRLIYFSYDVKMKEKGDIPEGYSVSREKKERFSLILESASTNQTSMYLCASSFGVFNTGELFFGEGSRLTVL.

This clonotype was observed many times. The chain uses TRBV13 and TRBJ1-1; D is unclear. This CDR3 has 13 residues. Germline assignment: CDR1 PRHDT and CDR2 FYEKMQ (reference sequence). V lost 2 bases and J lost 8, with 12 bases in between. CDR3: CASSLFKHREAFF. CDR3 DNA: TGTGCCAGCAGCTTATTCAAGCACCGAGAAGCTTTCTTT.

About this clonotype: A read error may explain this, as a much larger clone is one base away. The CDR3 loop is CASRTHSNQPQHF. As DNA, the CDR3 is TGTGCCAGCAGGACACATAGCAATCAGCCCCAGCATTTT. This chain connects TRBV27 to TRBJ1-5; D not resolved. CDR1 MNHEY and CDR2 SMNVEV come from the germline V gene (reference sequence). V lost 6 bases and J lost 0, with 6 bases in between. This CDR3 is 13 amino acids long.

This clonotype was observed at least ten times. This rearrangement joins TRBV28 to TRBJ1-2; D remains unclear. CDR3 length: 12 residues. Looked up from germline, CDR1 is MDHEN and CDR2 is SYDVKM. The ends were cut back, 2 bases at V and 4 bases at J, with 5 bases in the middle. CDR3 amino acids: CASSLNPYGYTF. For the CDR3, the DNA is TGTGCCAGCAGTTTAAATCCCTATGGCTACACCTTC.

This clonotype came up many times. The CDR3 sequence: CASSLSLPGNQPQHF. The DNA of the CDR3 is TGTGCCAGCAGTTTATCCCTGCCGGGCAATCAGCCCCAGCATTTT. The rearrangement joins TRBV28 to TRBJ1-5; D gene uncertain. Trimming pared 1 base from V and 2 bases from J, leaving 9 bases between. This CDR3 contains 15 residues. Germline lookup yields CDR1 MDHEN and CDR2 SYDVKM.

The DNA for the CDR3 is TGTGCCAGCAAAAGGGGGAGCTCCTACAATGAGCAGTTCTTC. Amino acids: CASKRGSSYNEQFF. The chain couples TRBV9 to TRBJ2-1, with TRBD1 as a possible D gene (6 bases). This CDR3 comprises 14 residues. The germline gives CDR1 SGDLS, CDR2 YYNGEE. The V end lost 6 bases, the J end lost 0 bases, and 10 bases lay between the germline ends.

This clonotype was detected ten times or more. The rearrangement joins TRBV7-8 to TRBJ1-5, with TRBD1 as a possible D gene (6 bases). V was pared by 1 base and J by 4 bases, with 17 bases between. Germline lookup yields CDR1 SGHVS and CDR2 FQNEAQ. There are 17 residues in the CDR3. The CDR3 nucleotides are TGTGCCAGCAGCTTAGGTACGGCAGGGGAGGTAAATCAGCCCCAGCATTTT. This codes for CASSLGTAGEVNQPQHF.

This clonotype was picked up many times. The CDR3 region has the DNA TGCGCCAGCAGCTCACGATCGGGGGCCGAATACAATGAGCAGTTCTTC. Translating gives CASSSRSGAEYNEQFF. The chain has TRBV5-1 and TRBJ2-1; D might be TRBD1 or TRBD2, each matching 6 bases. Germline V gene data show CDR1 as SGHRS and CDR2 as YFSETQ. The CDR3 is 16 residues long. With 3 bases removed from V and 4 bases from J, the gap between germline ends came to 17 bases. The whole variable domain, filled in from reference TRBV5-1 and TRBJ2-1, reads KAGVTQTPRYLIKTRGQQVTLSCSPISGHRSVSWYQQTPGQGLQFLFEYFSETQRNKGNFPGRFSGRQFSNSRSEMNVSTLELGDSALYLCASSSRSGAEYNEQFFGPGTRLTVL.

This clonotype came up many times. This chain connects TRBV2 to TRBJ2-7, with 9 bases identical to TRBD1. In germline, CDR1 is SNHLY, CDR2 FYNNEI. The CDR3 runs 14 residues. With 5 bases clipped from V and 5 bases from J, the junction kept 7 bases outside the gene matches. In DNA, the CDR3 is TGTGCCAGCAGTTCCGGGACAGGGTACCACGAGCAGTACTTC. The encoded protein is CASSSGTGYHEQYF.

This clonotype was found many times. This sequence joins TRBV5-1 and TRBJ2-3; either TRBD1 or TRBD2 may fit D (5 bases each). With 6 bases removed from V and 7 bases from J, the gap between germline ends came to 18 bases. There are 14 residues in the CDR3. CDR1 and CDR2 (germline): SGHRS, YFSETQ. For the CDR3, the DNA is TGCGCCAGCACCAGGGACCGGCCCTCCTATACGCAGTATTTT. It is translated as CASTRDRPSYTQYF.

This clonotype was observed many times. The chain combines TRBV12-3 or TRBV12-4 with TRBJ2-4, with 11 bases fitting TRBD2. Trimming at V came to 6 bases and at J to 0 bases, leaving 10 bases not matched to a gene. CDR3 length: 18 residues. CDR3 sequence reads: CASRGSGRADPAKNIQYF. The CDR3 region has the DNA TGTGCCAGCAGGGGTAGCGGGAGGGCCGATCCAGCCAAAAACATTCAGTACTTC.

This clonotype was picked up a small number of times. DNA of the CDR3: TGTGCCAGCAGCTCCCCACTTGGGGGCGGAACTGAAGCTTTCTTT. Amino acids: CASSSPLGGGTEAFF. This chain connects TRBV7-9 to TRBJ1-1, with D perhaps TRBD1 (6 bases). This CDR3 comprises 15 residues. CDR1 is SEHNR and CDR2 is FQNEAQ in the germline V gene (reference sequence). Trimming stripped 4 bases from V and 5 bases from J, with 17 bases between. The variable domain in full, with the rest retrieved from reference TRBV7-9 and TRBJ1-1, is DTGVSQNPRHKITKRGQNVTFRCDPISEHNRLYWYRQTLGQGPEFLTYFQNEAQLEKSRLLSDRFSAERPKGSFSTLEIQRTEQGDSAMYLCASSSPLGGGTEAFFGQGTRLTVV.

V gene TRBV29-1 combines with J gene TRBJ2-7; 9 nucleotides agree with TRBD2. The CDR3 extends over 13 amino acids. CDR1 is SQVTM and CDR2 is ANQGSEA in the germline V gene. The V segment lost 7 bases and the J segment 0 bases; nucleotides outside the gene matches: 4. The CDR3 DNA reads as TGCAGCGCCGCGGGAGGGCCCTCCTACGAGCAGTACTTC. The encoded protein is CSAAGGPSYEQYF.

The chain has TRBV11-3 and TRBJ2-1, with 9 bases aligning to TRBD2. The CDR3 has 15 amino acids. J gave up 5 bases and V 5 bases, and 7 bases lay outside the gene matches. The germline CDR1 and CDR2 sequences are SGHNT and YENEEA. The CDR3 loop reads CASSPRTSENNEQFF. The CDR3 coding sequence is TGTGCCAGCAGCCCACGGACTAGCGAAAACAATGAGCAGTTCTTC.

The chain carries TRBV19 and TRBJ1-1, with a possible D match to TRBD1 (5 bases). This CDR3 region has 16 residues. V lost 3 bases and J 1 base, leaving 15 bases between the germline ends. Germline CDR1 is LNHDA and CDR2 is SQIVND (reference sequence). CDR3: CASSIGRGSPNTEAFF. In nucleotides, the CDR3 is TGTGCCAGTAGTATCGGAAGGGGCAGTCCGAACACTGAAGCTTTCTTT.

For this clonotype: A much larger clone sits a single nucleotide away, making a read error possible. The J gene is TRBJ2-7, the V gene TRBV2; D perhaps matches TRBD1 (5 bases). The CDR3 is made up of 13 amino acids. Per the germline V gene, CDR1 is SNHLY and CDR2 is FYNNEI. V lost 3 bases and J lost 7, with 13 bases in between. CDR3 protein: CASSDGLGLEQYF. Here the CDR3 DNA reads TGTGCCAGCAGTGATGGCTTGGGGCTTGAGCAGTACTTC.

On this clonotype: Since a much larger clone is just one base distant, this may be a read error. The rearrangement uses TRBV27 and TRBJ2-5; D call uncertain. This CDR3 has 15 amino acids. V was trimmed by 8 bases and J by 5 bases, leaving 21 bases between them. CDR1 is MNHEY, CDR2 SMNVEV, per germline (reference sequence). In nucleotides, the CDR3 is TGTGCCAGCGGCCGGGCGGCTAGACGGCGGGAGACCCAGTACTTC. This encodes CASGRAARRRETQYF.

This clonotype has ten or more counts. This rearrangement joins TRBV7-2 to TRBJ2-3; 12 bases fit TRBD2. Germline lookup yields CDR1 SGHTA and CDR2 FQGNSA. The CDR3 contains 17 residues. Losses at the gene ends were 5 bases for V and 3 bases for J; bases not matched to a gene: 9. The chain's CDR3 is CASSLRAGTSGTDTQYF. CDR3 nucleotide sequence: TGTGCCAGCAGCCTAAGGGCCGGGACTAGCGGGACAGATACGCAGTATTTT.

This clonotype was detected many times. The chain carries TRBV5-1 and TRBJ2-7; D is unclear. V was pared by 0 bases and J by 0 bases, with 10 bases between. The CDR3 consists of 15 residues. Per the germline V gene, CDR1 is SGHRS and CDR2 is YFSETQ. In nucleotides, the CDR3 is TGCGCCAGCAGCTTGGGGGCAGCTCGCTCCTACGAGCAGTACTTC. Translated, it gives CASSLGAARSYEQYF.

Many counts were recorded for this clonotype. V usage is TRBV7-2 and J usage is TRBJ2-1, with D unclear. CDR3 length equals 11 residues. Trimming took off 3 bases at V and 10 bases at J, with 7 bases between the two ends. Looked up from germline, CDR1 is SGHTA and CDR2 is FQGNSA. The CDR3 here is CASSLSLEQFF. CDR3 in DNA: TGTGCCAGCAGCTTGTCTCTAGAGCAGTTCTTC.

The sample holds a few counts of this clonotype. V and J are TRBV28 and TRBJ1-1; 7 bases fit TRBD1. Germline CDR1 is MDHEN and CDR2 is SYDVKM. This CDR3 contains 13 residues. Trimming cost V 7 bases and J 9 bases; bases outside gene matches: 11. The CDR3 loop reads CASTNRGEIKAFF. In DNA form, the CDR3 reads TGTGCCAGCACGAACAGGGGAGAAATCAAAGCTTTCTTT. The full variable domain, its missing parts supplied by reference TRBV28 and TRBJ1-1, is DVKVTQSSRYLVKRTGEKVFLECVQDMDHENMFWYRQDPGLGLRLIYFSYDVKMKEKGDIPEGYSVSREKKERFSLILESASTNQTSMYLCASTNRGEIKAFFGQGTRLTVV.

This clonotype appeared many times. The rearrangement joins TRBV28 to TRBJ2-7, with D perhaps given as TRBD1 or TRBD2 (5 bases each). CDR1 and CDR2 from the germline V gene are MDHEN and SYDVKM. The CDR3 sequence is 15 residues long. Between the trimmed V and J ends, which lost 4 bases and 2 bases, there was a span of 15 bases. The CDR3 nucleotides are TGTGCCAGCAGTTCACCCGGGACCAGCCCCTACGAGCAGTACTTC. It specifies CASSSPGTSPYEQYF.

This clonotype was seen a handful of times. The chain is built from TRBV15 and TRBJ2-3; D may be TRBD1 (5 bases). The germline V gene encodes CDR1 LNHNV and CDR2 YYDKDF (reference sequence). This CDR3 is 15 amino acids long. Trimming stripped 3 bases from V and 6 bases from J, with 16 bases between. The CDR3 bases are TGTGCCACCAGCAGCAGACAGCTCTTTCGGGATACGCAGTATTTT. Its protein product is CATSSRQLFRDTQYF.

The V gene is TRBV6-1, the J gene TRBJ1-1, with unresolved D. V was clipped by 6 bases and J by 1 base, with 9 bases between them. Per the germline V gene, CDR1 is MNHNS and CDR2 is SASEGT. This CDR3 contains 13 residues. CDR3 region: CASRRNGNTEAFF. The CDR3 DNA sequence: TGTGCCAGCAGGCGGAACGGGAACACTGAAGCTTTCTTT.

The J gene is TRBJ2-7, the V gene TRBV15; 7 nucleotides match TRBD2. This CDR3 spans 17 amino acids. Germline assignment: CDR1 LNHNV and CDR2 YYDKDF (reference sequence). V shed 0 bases and J 2 bases; nucleotides not matched to a gene: 10. In DNA, the CDR3 is TGTGCCACCAGCAGAGAGCGGCGGGACTACAGAACCTACGAGCAGTACTTC. It is translated as CATSRERRDYRTYEQYF.

This clonotype was counted ten times or more. This rearrangement joins TRBV28 to TRBJ2-2; D not resolved. The CDR3 is 14 amino acids. The germline V and J ends were trimmed by 3 bases and 6 bases, with 11 bases remaining between them. Per the germline V gene, CDR1 is MDHEN and CDR2 is SYDVKM. The CDR3 nucleotides are TGTGCCAGCAGTTTGTCCTCGGCCTCCGGGGAGCTGTTTTTT. Its protein product is CASSLSSASGELFF.

The table lists this clonotype with many counts. The chain joins TRBV20-1 to TRBJ1-1, with a weak D call TRBD1 (5 bases). CDR1 and CDR2 from the germline V gene are DFQATT and SNEGSKA (reference sequence). The CDR3 is made up of 13 amino acids. The V end was cut by 4 bases, the J end by 3 bases, with 12 bases between. In nucleotides, the CDR3 is TGCAGTGCTAAGGGGCTGGGTGACACTGAAGCTTTCTTT. Protein product: CSAKGLGDTEAFF.

This clonotype occurred many times. V is TRBV28 and J is TRBJ2-3, with 7 bases aligning to TRBD1. V was pared by 5 bases and J by 3 bases, with 11 bases of the junction left unmatched. The CDR3 runs 16 residues. Germline V gives CDR1 MDHEN, CDR2 SYDVKM. The CDR3: CASSIPQTGMTDTQYF. In DNA form, the CDR3 reads TGTGCCAGCAGTATCCCGCAGACAGGGATGACAGATACGCAGTATTTT.

V is TRBV7-6 and J is TRBJ2-2; TRBD2 might be the D (5 bases). The V end lost 5 bases, the J end lost 1 base, and 14 bases lay between the germline ends. The germline V gene encodes CDR1 SGHVS and CDR2 FNYEAQ. The CDR3 contains 16 residues. The CDR3 loop reads CASSLEGGENTGELFF. The CDR3 region has the DNA TGTGCCAGCAGCCTTGAGGGCGGTGAGAACACCGGGGAGCTGTTTTTT.